Below, 25 T cell receptor beta chains from the same sample are listed, as sequenced in a study of control samples from healthy donors and cancer patients. Some clones are missing from TCRdb's copy, which holds only in-frame ones; the method was immunoSEQ multiplex PCR. The repertoire holds approximately 150,000 clones, with about 86% as singletons. Sequenced material: blood. The origin of the receptors is a man aged 18 to 29 in good health.

The chain has TRBV6-5 and TRBJ2-3; D assignment may be TRBD1 or TRBD2 (5 bases each). V lost 2 bases and J 1 base, leaving 7 bases between the germline ends. The CDR3 spans 14 residues. Germline V lookup: CDR1 MNHEY, CDR2 SVGAGI. The CDR3 nucleotides read TGTGCCAGCAGTTACAGGGACCGCACAGATACGCAGTATTTT. It encodes CASSYRDRTDTQYF.

The chain carries TRBV2 and TRBJ2-7; 7 nucleotides line up with TRBD1. The V and J ends lost 1 base and 3 bases, in that order; junction bases with no gene match: 3. In germline, CDR1 is SNHLY, CDR2 FYNNEI. This CDR3 has 14 residues. The chain's CDR3 is CASSEDYRGYEQYF. As DNA, the CDR3 is TGTGCCAGCAGTGAAGATTACAGGGGCTACGAGCAGTACTTC.

The chain uses TRBV30 and TRBJ1-2, with no clear D. Germline lookup yields CDR1 GTSNPN and CDR2 SVGIG (reference sequence). CDR3 length: 12 residues. The germline V and J ends were trimmed by 0 bases and 5 bases, with 7 bases remaining between them. The CDR3 sequence is CAWSVPAYGYTF. The CDR3 DNA follows: TGTGCCTGGAGTGTACCAGCATATGGCTACACCTTC.

This chain uses TRBV24-1 with TRBJ2-3, with D perhaps being TRBD1 or TRBD2 (5 bases each). This CDR3 spans 15 amino acids. CDR1 KGHDR and CDR2 SFDVKD come from the germline V gene. V lost 5 bases and J lost 10, with 21 bases in between. CDR3: CATSALRDGPAAQYF. In DNA, the CDR3 is TGTGCCACCAGTGCCCTCCGGGACGGACCAGCGGCGCAGTATTTT.

V usage is TRBV27 and J usage is TRBJ2-5; 12 nucleotides align to TRBD2. After removal of 5 bases from V and 5 bases from J, the junction contained 3 bases not matched to a gene. This CDR3 contains 14 residues. Germline assignment: CDR1 MNHEY and CDR2 SMNVEV (reference sequence). The CDR3 protein is CASSRLAGEETQYF. The CDR3 DNA follows: TGTGCCAGCAGTCGACTAGCGGGGGAGGAGACCCAGTACTTC.

The chain uses TRBV28 and TRBJ2-7, with D hard to call. The CDR3 length is 11 residues. V lost 8 bases, J lost 1 base, and 6 bases lay in between. The germline V gene encodes CDR1 MDHEN and CDR2 SYDVKM. The CDR3 region is CASSSSYEQYF. Written as DNA, the CDR3 is TGTGCCAGCTCCTCTTCCTACGAGCAGTACTTC. The whole variable domain, filled in from reference TRBV28 and TRBJ2-7, reads DVKVTQSSRYLVKRTGEKVFLECVQDMDHENMFWYRQDPGLGLRLIYFSYDVKMKEKGDIPEGYSVSREKKERFSLILESASTNQTSMYLCASSSSYEQYFGPGTRLTVT.

The CDR3 bases are TGTGCCAGCAGCTTTGCCCGGTTTAACTATGGCTACACCTTC. It translates to CASSFARFNYGYTF. This sequence joins TRBV7-8 and TRBJ1-2; no reliable D call. The germline CDR1 and CDR2 sequences are SGHVS and FQNEAQ. V lost 3 bases to trimming and J lost 1 base, with 9 bases between them. CDR3 length equals 14 residues.

The chain links TRBV29-1 to TRBJ2-2; D is undetermined. The V and J ends lost 3 bases and 2 bases respectively, with 4 bases between them. CDR3 length equals 12 residues. CDR1 is SQVTM and CDR2 is ANQGSEA in the germline V gene. CDR3 in amino acids: CSVEGNTGELFF. The CDR3 DNA follows: TGCAGCGTTGAGGGAAACACCGGGGAGCTGTTTTTT.

There are a few counts of this clone. This chain links TRBV12-5 with TRBJ2-2; TRBD1 matches 9 bases. The CDR3 spans 17 residues. The V and J ends lost 1 base and 6 bases, in that order; junction bases with no gene match: 9. Germline V lookup: CDR1 LGHNT, CDR2 FRNRAP. CDR3 sequence (DNA): TGTGCTAGTGGTTTGGGAGGAAGGACAGGGGCACCCGGGGAGCTGTTTTTT. This sequence encodes CASGLGGRTGAPGELFF.

V usage is TRBV21-1 and J usage is TRBJ1-2; TRBD1 is taken as the D call from the table, unchecked against the DNA. TRBV21-1 is a recognized pseudogene. CDR3 length: 19 residues. CDR3 region: CASSKIPRGRGRNLYGYTF. CDR3 bases: TGTGCCAGCAGCAAAATACCTAGGGGCAGGGGCCGTAACCTCTATGGCTACACCTTC.

This rearrangement joins TRBV15 to TRBJ1-5, with 7 nucleotides matching TRBD1. This CDR3 region has 15 residues. The ends lost 1 base at V and 4 bases at J; junction bases unmatched: 4. Germline V gene lookup returns CDR1 LNHNV and CDR2 YYDKDF (reference sequence). The CDR3 region has the DNA TGTGCCACCAGCAGAGGAGCAGGGGGAAATCAGCCCCAGCATTTT. It yields the protein CATSRGAGGNQPQHF.

The CDR3 region is CASSVQGQNTGELFF. CDR3 nucleotides: TGTGCCAGCAGTGTGCAGGGGCAAAACACCGGGGAGCTGTTTTTT. The chain couples TRBV2 to TRBJ2-2; the D gene is possibly TRBD1 (6 bases). V gave up 4 bases and J gave up 2 bases, with 11 bases separating them. CDR1 is SNHLY, CDR2 FYNNEI, per germline. CDR3 length equals 15 residues.

This chain links TRBV4-2 with TRBJ2-7; 8 bases are shared with TRBD2. Trimming removed 0 bases from V and 3 bases from J; junction bases left unmatched: 4. CDR1 and CDR2 (germline): LGHNA, YNFKEQ. The CDR3 totals 15 residues. The CDR3 DNA reads as TGTGCCAGCAGCCAAGATAAGGGACTAGGCTACGAGCAGTACTTC. Translating gives CASSQDKGLGYEQYF.

The V call is TRBV5-6, the J call TRBJ1-2; 9 bases agree with TRBD1. The CDR3 length is 12 residues. Germline V CDR1 and CDR2: SGHDT, YYEEEE. Germline trimming cut 5 bases from V and 8 bases from J; bases unmatched to any gene: 4. The CDR3, as DNA: TGTGCCAGCAGACTGGGACAGGGCGGCTACACCTTC. Translation gives CASRLGQGGYTF.

This clone was counted between two and nine times. The CDR3 protein is CASSLSLADTDTQYF. For the CDR3, the DNA is TGTGCCAGCAGCTTAAGCCTAGCGGACACAGATACGCAGTATTTT. The chain links TRBV7-8 to TRBJ2-3; 7 bases map to TRBD2. Germline V lookup: CDR1 SGHVS, CDR2 FQNEAQ. The V gene end was trimmed by 2 bases and the J gene end by 2 bases; junction bases not matched to a gene: 4. The CDR3 consists of 15 residues. Full variable domain (missing parts from reference TRBV7-8 and TRBJ2-3): GAGVSQSPRYKVAKRGQDVALRCDPISGHVSLFWYQQALGQGPEFLTYFQNEAQLDKSGLPSDRFFAERPEGSVSTLKIQRTQQEDSAVYLCASSLSLADTDTQYFGPGTRLTVL.

The genes are TRBV30 and TRBJ2-7; 7 bases are shared with TRBD2. Trimming cost V 1 base and J 4 bases; bases outside gene matches: 1. The CDR3 loop spans 12 amino acids. CDR1 is GTSNPN, CDR2 SVGIG, per germline (reference sequence). The CDR3 sequence: CAWSGGGYEQYF. The CDR3 DNA sequence: TGTGCCTGGAGTGGGGGAGGGTACGAGCAGTACTTC.

The chain is built from TRBV9 and TRBJ1-2, with D unclear. Per germline, CDR1 SGDLS and CDR2 YYNGEE. The length of the CDR3 is 14 residues. Trimming pared 4 bases from V and 4 bases from J, leaving 14 bases between. CDR3 DNA: TGTGCCAGCAGCCCTCGGATAAACAGCTATGGCTACACCTTC. This encodes CASSPRINSYGYTF.

The rearrangement joins TRBV5-8 to TRBJ1-5; TRBD1 is a possible D gene (6 bases). Trimming removed 0 bases at V and 0 bases at J, with 13 bases between. Germline V CDR1 and CDR2: SGHTS, YDEGEE. The CDR3 spans 17 residues. Written as DNA, the CDR3 is TGTGCCAGCAGCTTGGGGGCAGGGGCGTATAGCAATCAGCCCCAGCATTTT. This translates into CASSLGAGAYSNQPQHF.

As DNA, the CDR3 is TGTGCCAGCAGTCCGGGACAGGTCAATCAGCCCCAGCATTTT. Amino acid sequence: CASSPGQVNQPQHF. The V and J genes are TRBV28 and TRBJ1-5; 8 positions match TRBD1. This CDR3 is built from 14 residues. V dropped 5 bases and J dropped 3; count of bases not matched to a gene: 3. CDR1 MDHEN and CDR2 SYDVKM come from the germline V gene.

The gene calls are TRBV3-1 (or the pseudogene TRBV3-2) and TRBJ2-1; possibly TRBD2 for D (5 bases). The V and J ends lost 0 bases and 5 bases respectively, with 11 bases between them. This CDR3 comprises 15 residues. The germline V gene has CDR1 LGHDT and CDR2 YNNKEL (reference sequence). In nucleotides, the CDR3 is TGTGCCAGCAGCCAAGACTTCACGAGGGACAATGAGCAGTTCTTC. The encoded protein is CASSQDFTRDNEQFF.

J is TRBJ2-5 and V is TRBV11-2; D not certain. Per the germline V gene, CDR1 is SGHAT and CDR2 is FQNNGV. The CDR3 is made up of 11 amino acids. Trimming removed 2 bases at V and 5 bases at J, with 3 bases between. This CDR3 reads CASSLSETQYF. The CDR3 DNA follows: TGTGCCAGCAGCTTATCCGAGACCCAGTACTTC.

The chain has TRBV7-3 and TRBJ2-5; the match to TRBD1 covers 8 bases. Looked up from germline, CDR1 is SGHTA and CDR2 is FQGTGA. J lost 3 bases, V lost 2 bases, and 8 bases had no gene match. The CDR3 totals 16 residues. The CDR3 region is CASSLLGPTGEETQYF. CDR3 DNA: TGTGCCAGCAGCTTACTCGGTCCGACAGGGGAAGAGACCCAGTACTTC.

The chain uses TRBV7-2 and TRBJ1-5; no definite D call. V was pared by 5 bases and J by 1 base, with 18 bases between. Germline-derived CDR1 and CDR2 are SGHTA and FQGNSA. The CDR3 is 17 residues long. DNA for the CDR3: TGTGCCAGCAGCCCTACCGGCGGCGGGTGGAGCAATCAGCCCCAGCATTTT. It yields the protein CASSPTGGGWSNQPQHF.

This clone was found once. The gene calls are TRBV29-1 and TRBJ1-1, with a weak D call TRBD1 (5 bases). The length of the CDR3 is 11 residues. Between the trimmed V and J ends, which lost 7 bases and 0 bases, there was a span of 6 bases. Germline lookup yields CDR1 SQVTM and CDR2 ANQGSEA. The CDR3 sequence is CSATVNTEAFF. The DNA of the CDR3 is TGCAGCGCGACAGTGAACACTGAAGCTTTCTTT.

The V and J genes are TRBV6-1 and TRBJ1-5; D gene unclear. The germline CDR1 and CDR2 sequences are MNHNS and SASEGT. The ends were cut back, 0 bases at V and 4 bases at J, with 7 bases in the middle. CDR3 length: 14 residues. This CDR3 is CASSEAIGNQPQHF. The CDR3 DNA reads as TGTGCCAGCAGTGAAGCGATAGGTAATCAGCCCCAGCATTTT.